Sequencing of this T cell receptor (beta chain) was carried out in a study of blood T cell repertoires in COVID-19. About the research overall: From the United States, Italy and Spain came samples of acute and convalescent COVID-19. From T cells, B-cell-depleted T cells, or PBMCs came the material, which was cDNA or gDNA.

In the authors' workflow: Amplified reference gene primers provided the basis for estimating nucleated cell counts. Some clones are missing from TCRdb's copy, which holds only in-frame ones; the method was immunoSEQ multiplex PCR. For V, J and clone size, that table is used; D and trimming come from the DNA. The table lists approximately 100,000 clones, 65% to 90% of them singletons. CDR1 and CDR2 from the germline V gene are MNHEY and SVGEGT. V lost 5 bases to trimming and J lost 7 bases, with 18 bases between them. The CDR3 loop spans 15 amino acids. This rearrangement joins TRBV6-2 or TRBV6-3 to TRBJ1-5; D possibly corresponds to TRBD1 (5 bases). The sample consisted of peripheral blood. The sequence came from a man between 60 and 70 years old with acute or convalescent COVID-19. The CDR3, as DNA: TGTGCCAGCAGTCCCCGGGGGAGGGACCCACAGCCCCAGCATTTT. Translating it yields CASSPRGRDPQPQHF.